The clone carrying this T cell receptor beta chain has only a few counts. No antigen is known for it. The entry originates in a study of early T cells in non-severe SARS-CoV-2 infection. Background on the study: With bulk RNA from unsorted whole blood as input, sequencing yielded unpaired chains.

Broader study findings: Private and CD4 specificities were missed by VDJdb matching, skewed to anti-spike CD8.

Individual cDNA molecules carried attached unique molecular identifiers. MiXCR, run by TCRdb on the 5' RACE reads, gives a single entry per CDR3 protein. Here the sample spans 100,000 to 120,000 distinct CDR3 sequences, 12% being singletons. CDR3 length: 17 residues. Trimming took 0 bases from V and 3 from J, leaving 18 bases between them. Germline-derived CDR1 and CDR2 are MNHEY and SVGAGI. The chain couples TRBV6-5 to TRBJ2-7; D call uncertain. The clonotype originates from an adult who was a healthcare worker with PCR-confirmed SARS-CoV-2 infection or an uninfected control (not recorded which). Input material: whole blood. CDR3 sequence (DNA): TGTGCCAGCAGTTACTCGAAGACCGTTGTAAAGGTCTACGAGCAGTACTTC. Protein sequence: CASSYSKTVVKVYEQYF.